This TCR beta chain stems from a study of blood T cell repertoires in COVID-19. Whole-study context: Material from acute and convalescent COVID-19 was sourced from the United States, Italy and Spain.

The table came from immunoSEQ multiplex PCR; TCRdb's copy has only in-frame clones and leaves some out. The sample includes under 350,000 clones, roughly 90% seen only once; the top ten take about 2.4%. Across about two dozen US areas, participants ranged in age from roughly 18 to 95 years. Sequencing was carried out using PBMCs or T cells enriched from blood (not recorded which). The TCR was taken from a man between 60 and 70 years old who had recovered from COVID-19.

CDR3 sequence (DNA): TGTGCCAGCAGCTCAGGACAGGGGGGAGGCTATGGCTACACCTTC. Protein sequence: CASSSGQGGGYGYTF. V gene TRBV7-9 combines with J gene TRBJ1-2, with 10 bases that match TRBD1. Germline V gene data show CDR1 as SEHNR and CDR2 as FQNEAQ (reference sequence). J was trimmed by 4 bases and V by 4 bases; bases with no gene match: 6. The CDR3 contains 15 residues.